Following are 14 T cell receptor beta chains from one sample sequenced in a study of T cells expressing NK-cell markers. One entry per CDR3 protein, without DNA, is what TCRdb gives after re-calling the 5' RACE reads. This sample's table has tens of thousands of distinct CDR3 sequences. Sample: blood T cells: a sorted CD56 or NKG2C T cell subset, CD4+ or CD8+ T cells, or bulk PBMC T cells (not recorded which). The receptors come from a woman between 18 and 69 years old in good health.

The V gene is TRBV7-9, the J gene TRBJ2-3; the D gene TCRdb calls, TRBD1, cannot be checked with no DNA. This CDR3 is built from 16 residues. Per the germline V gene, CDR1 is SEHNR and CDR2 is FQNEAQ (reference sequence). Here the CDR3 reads CASSPPGGTDTDTQYF.

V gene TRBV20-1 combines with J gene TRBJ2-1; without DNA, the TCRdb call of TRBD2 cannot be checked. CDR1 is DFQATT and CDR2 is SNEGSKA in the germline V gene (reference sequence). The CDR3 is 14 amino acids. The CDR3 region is CSAENGPAYNEQFF.

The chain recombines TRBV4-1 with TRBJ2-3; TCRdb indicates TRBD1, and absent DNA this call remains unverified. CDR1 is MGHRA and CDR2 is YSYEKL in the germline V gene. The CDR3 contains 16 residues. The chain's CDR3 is CASSPVRGVGTDTQYF.

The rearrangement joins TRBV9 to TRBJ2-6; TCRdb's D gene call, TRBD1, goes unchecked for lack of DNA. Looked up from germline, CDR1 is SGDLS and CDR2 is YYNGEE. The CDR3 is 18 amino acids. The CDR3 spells CASSVPTGGGSGANVLTF.

CDR3 loop: CASSFGQAAGELFF. The chain is built from TRBV28 and TRBJ2-2; TCRdb's D call, TRBD1, is unchecked because there is no DNA. The CDR3 runs to 14 residues. Germline assignment: CDR1 MDHEN and CDR2 SYDVKM.

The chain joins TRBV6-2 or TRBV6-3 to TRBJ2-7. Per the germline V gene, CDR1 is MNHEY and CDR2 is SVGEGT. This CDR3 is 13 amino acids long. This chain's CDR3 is CASSYVQLYEQYF.

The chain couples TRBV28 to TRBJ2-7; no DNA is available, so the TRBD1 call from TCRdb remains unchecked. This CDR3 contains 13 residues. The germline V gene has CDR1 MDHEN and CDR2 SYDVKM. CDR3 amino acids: CASSPAPGYEQYF.

The CDR3 is CASTLGFVSTEAFF. This chain connects TRBV7-9 to TRBJ1-1. There are 14 residues in the CDR3. The germline CDR1 and CDR2 sequences are SEHNR and FQNEAQ (reference sequence).

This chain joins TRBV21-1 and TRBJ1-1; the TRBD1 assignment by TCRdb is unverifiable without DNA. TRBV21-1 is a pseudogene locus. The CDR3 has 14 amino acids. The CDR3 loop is CASGGTTGGTEAFF.

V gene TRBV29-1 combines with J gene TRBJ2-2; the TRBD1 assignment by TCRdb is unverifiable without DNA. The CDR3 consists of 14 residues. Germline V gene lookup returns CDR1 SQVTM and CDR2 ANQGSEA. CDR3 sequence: CSVETGRITGELFF.

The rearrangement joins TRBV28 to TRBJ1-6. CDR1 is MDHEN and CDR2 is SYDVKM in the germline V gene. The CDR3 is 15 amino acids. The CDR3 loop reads CASSLRGRRNSPLHF.

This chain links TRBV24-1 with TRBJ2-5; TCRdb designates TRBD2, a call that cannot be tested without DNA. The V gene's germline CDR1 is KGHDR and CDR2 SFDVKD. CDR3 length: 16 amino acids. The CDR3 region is CATSDFGLAAEETQYF.

This CDR3 is CASSPSWDAGVYEQYF. The J gene is TRBJ2-7, the V gene TRBV3-1; TCRdb proposes TRBD1, but this gene call is untestable without DNA. The CDR3 runs 16 residues. Germline loops: CDR1 LGHDT, CDR2 YNNKEL (reference sequence).

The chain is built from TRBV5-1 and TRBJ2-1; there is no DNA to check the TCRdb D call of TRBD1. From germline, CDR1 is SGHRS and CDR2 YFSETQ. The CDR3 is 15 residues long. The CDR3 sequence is CASSQTPGLYNEQFF.